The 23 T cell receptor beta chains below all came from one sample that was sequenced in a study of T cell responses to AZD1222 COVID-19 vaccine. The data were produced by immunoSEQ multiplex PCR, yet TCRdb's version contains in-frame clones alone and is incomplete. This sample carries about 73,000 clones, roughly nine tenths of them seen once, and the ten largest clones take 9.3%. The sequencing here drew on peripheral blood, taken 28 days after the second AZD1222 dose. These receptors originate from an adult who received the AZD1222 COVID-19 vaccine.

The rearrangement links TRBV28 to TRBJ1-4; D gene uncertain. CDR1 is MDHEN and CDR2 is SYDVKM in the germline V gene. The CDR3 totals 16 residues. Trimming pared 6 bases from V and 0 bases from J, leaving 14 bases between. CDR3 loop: CASSWELRTTNEKLFF. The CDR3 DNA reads TGTGCCAGCAGCTGGGAATTAAGAACAACTAATGAAAAACTGTTTTTT.

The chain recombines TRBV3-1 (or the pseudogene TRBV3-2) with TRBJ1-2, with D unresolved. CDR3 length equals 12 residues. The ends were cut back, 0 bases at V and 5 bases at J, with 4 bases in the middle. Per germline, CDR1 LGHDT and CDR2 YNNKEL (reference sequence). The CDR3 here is CASSQEGYGYTF. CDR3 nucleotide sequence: TGTGCCAGCAGCCAAGAGGGGTATGGCTACACCTTC.

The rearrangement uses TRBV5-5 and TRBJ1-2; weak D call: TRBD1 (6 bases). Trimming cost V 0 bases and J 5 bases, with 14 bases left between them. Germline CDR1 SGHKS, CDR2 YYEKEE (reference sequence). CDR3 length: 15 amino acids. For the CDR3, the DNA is TGTGCCAGCAGCTTGGCCGGGGGGCGCGTATATGGCTACACCTTC. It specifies CASSLAGGRVYGYTF.

The CDR3: CASSLDGNSYNEQFF. The DNA of the CDR3 is TGCGCCAGCAGCTTGGACGGGAACTCCTACAATGAGCAGTTCTTC. The rearrangement joins TRBV5-1 to TRBJ2-1, with a tentative D call TRBD2 (5 bases). The V end lost 0 bases, the J end lost 0 bases, and 7 bases lay between the germline ends. The CDR3 is 15 amino acids. Germline V lookup: CDR1 SGHRS, CDR2 YFSETQ.

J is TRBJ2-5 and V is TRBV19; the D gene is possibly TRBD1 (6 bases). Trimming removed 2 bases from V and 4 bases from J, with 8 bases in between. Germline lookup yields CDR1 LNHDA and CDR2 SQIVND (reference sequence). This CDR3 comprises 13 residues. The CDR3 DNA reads TGTGCCAGTAGTATAATACAGGGAGAGACCCAGTACTTC. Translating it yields CASSIIQGETQYF.

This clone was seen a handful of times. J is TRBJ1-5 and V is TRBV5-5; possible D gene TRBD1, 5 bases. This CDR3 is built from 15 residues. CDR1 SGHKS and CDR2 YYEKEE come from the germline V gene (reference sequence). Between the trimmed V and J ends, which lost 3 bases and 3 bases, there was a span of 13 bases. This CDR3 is CASSSFGDLNQPQHF. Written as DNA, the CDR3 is TGTGCCAGCAGCTCCTTTGGGGACCTCAATCAGCCCCAGCATTTT.

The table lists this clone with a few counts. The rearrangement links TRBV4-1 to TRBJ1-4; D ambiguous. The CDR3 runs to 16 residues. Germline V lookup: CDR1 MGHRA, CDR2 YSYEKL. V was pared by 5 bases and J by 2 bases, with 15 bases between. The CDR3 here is CASSKSGSGTNEKLFF. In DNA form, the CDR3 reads TGCGCCAGCAGCAAAAGCGGATCGGGGACTAATGAAAAACTGTTTTTT.

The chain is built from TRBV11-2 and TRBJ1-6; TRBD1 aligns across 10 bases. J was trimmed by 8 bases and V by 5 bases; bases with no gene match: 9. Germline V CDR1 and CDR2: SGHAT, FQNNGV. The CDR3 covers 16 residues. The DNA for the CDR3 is TGTGCCAGCAGCCGCAATTTTGACAGGGGGCATTCACCCCTCCACTTT. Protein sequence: CASSRNFDRGHSPLHF.

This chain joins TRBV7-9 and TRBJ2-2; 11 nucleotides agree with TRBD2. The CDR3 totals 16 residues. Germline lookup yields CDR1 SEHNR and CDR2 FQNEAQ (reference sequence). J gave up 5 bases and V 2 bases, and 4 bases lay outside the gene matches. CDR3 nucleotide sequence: TGTGCCAGCAGCTTATTGTTAGCGGGAGGGACCGGGGAGCTGTTTTTT. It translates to CASSLLLAGGTGELFF.

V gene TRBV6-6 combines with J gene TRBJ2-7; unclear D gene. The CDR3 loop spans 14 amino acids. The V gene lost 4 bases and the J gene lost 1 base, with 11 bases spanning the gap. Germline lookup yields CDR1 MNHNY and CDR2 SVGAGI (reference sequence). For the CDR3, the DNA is TGTGCCAGCAGTTCATCAGACGGATCCTACGAGCAGTACGTC. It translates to CASSSSDGSYEQYV.

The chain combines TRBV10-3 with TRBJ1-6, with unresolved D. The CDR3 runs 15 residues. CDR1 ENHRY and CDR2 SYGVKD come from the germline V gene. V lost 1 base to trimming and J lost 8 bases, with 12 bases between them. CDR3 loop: CAISELGLGDSPLHF. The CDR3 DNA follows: TGTGCCATCAGTGAGTTGGGTCTTGGGGATTCACCCCTCCACTTT.

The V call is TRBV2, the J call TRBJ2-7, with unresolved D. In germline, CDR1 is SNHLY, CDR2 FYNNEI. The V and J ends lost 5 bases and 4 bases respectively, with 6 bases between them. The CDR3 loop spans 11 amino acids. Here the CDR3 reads CASSPLYEQYF. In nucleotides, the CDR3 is TGTGCCAGCAGTCCCCTGTACGAGCAGTACTTC.

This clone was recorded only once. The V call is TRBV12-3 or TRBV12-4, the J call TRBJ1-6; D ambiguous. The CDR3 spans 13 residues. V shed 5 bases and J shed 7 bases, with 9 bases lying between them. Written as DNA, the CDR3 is TGTGCCAGCAGTCATGGAGGAAATTCACCCCTCCACTTT. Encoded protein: CASSHGGNSPLHF.

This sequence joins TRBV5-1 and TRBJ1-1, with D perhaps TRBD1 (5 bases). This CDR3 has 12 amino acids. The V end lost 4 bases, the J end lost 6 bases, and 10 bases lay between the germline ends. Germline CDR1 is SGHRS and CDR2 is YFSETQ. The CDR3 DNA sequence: TGCGCCAGCAGCGCCTTGGGGCCTGAAGCTTTCTTT. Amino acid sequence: CASSALGPEAFF.

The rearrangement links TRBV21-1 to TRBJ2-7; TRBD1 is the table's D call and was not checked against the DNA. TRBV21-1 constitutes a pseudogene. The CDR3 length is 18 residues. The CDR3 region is CASSSPSGTGESAYEQYV. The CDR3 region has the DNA TGTGCCAGCAGCAGCCCCTCCGGGACAGGGGAGTCTGCCTACGAGCAGTACGTC.

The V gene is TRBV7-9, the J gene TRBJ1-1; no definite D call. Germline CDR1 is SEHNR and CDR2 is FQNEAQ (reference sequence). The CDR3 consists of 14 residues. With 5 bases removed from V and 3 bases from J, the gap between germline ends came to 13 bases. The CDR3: CASSRILGHTEAFF. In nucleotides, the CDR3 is TGTGCCAGCAGCAGAATTCTAGGGCACACTGAAGCTTTCTTT.

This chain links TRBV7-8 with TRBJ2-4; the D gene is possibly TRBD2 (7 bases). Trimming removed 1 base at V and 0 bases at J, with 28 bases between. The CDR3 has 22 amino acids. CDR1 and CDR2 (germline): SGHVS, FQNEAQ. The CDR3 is CASSLVAIESGGRGLAKNIQYF. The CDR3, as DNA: TGTGCCAGCAGCTTAGTCGCTATTGAATCGGGGGGAAGGGGGTTAGCCAAAAACATTCAGTACTTC.

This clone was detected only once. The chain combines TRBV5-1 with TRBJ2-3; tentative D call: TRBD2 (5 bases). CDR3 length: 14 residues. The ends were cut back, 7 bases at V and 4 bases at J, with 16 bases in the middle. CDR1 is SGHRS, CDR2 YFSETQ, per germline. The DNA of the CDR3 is TGCGCCAGCCTCCCGGGAACGACCCCAGATACGCAGTATTTT. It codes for CASLPGTTPDTQYF.

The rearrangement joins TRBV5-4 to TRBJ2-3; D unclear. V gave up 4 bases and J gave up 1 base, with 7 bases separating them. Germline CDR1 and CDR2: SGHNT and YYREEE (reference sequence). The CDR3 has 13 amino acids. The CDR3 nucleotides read TGTGCCAGCAGCGATGGGCGCACAGATACGCAGTATTTT. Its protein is CASSDGRTDTQYF.

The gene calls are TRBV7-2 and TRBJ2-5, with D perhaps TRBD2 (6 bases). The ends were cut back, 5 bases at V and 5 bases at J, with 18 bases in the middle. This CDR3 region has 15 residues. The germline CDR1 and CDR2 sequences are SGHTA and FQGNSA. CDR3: CASSTQAQGGETQYF. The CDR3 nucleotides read TGTGCCAGCAGCACTCAGGCCCAAGGAGGGGAGACCCAGTACTTC.

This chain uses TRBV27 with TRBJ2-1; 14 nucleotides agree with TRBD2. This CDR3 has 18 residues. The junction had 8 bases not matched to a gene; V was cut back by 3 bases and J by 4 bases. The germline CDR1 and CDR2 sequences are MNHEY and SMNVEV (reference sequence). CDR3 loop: CASSFGLAGGRIYNEQFF. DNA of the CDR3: TGTGCCAGCAGTTTCGGACTAGCGGGGGGTCGGATTTACAATGAGCAGTTCTTC.

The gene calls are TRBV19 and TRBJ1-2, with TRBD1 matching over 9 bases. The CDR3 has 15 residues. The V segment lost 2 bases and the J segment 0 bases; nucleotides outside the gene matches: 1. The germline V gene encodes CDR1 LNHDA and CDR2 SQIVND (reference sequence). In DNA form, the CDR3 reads TGTGCCAGTAGTATACGGACAGGGGCTAACTATGGCTACACCTTC. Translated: CASSIRTGANYGYTF.

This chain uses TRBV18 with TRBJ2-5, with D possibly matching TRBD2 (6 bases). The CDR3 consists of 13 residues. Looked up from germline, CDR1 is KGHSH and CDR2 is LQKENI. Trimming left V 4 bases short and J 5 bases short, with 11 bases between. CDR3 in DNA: TGTGCCAGCTCACGGGGGACTTTTGAGACCCAGTACTTC. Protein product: CASSRGTFETQYF.